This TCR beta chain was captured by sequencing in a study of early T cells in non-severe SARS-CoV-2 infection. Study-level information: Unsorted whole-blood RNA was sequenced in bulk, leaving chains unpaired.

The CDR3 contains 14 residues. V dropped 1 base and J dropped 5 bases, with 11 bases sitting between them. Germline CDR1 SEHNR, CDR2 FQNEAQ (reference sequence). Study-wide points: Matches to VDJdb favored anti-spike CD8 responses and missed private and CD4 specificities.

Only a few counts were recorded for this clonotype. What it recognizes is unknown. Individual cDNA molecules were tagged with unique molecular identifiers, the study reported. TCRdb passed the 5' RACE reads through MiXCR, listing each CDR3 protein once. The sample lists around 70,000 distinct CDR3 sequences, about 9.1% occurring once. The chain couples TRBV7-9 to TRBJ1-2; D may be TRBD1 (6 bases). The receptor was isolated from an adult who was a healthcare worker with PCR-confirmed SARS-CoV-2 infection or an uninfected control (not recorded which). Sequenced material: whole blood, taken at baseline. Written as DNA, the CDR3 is TGTGCCAGCAGCTTAGATAAACAGGGTTATGGCTACACCTTC. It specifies CASSLDKQGYGYTF.